This T cell receptor (beta chain) was sequenced during a study of shared clonotypes between healthy human individuals. V was pared by 0 bases and J by 1 base, with 7 bases between. Germline-derived CDR1 and CDR2 are MRHNA and SNTAGT. The CDR3 is 15 residues long. Generated by immunoSEQ multiplex PCR, the TCRdb table keeps only in-frame clones and is missing some. The table has nearly 500,000 clones, about 79% seen once. The sequenced sample consisted of PBMCs. The chain combines TRBV6-4 with TRBJ1-5; D is undetermined. This TCR was recovered from a woman aged 35 to 49 in good health. Some clones in this sample may be carry-over from other donors' samples. CDR3 sequence: CASSDSGGSNQPQHF. The CDR3 DNA reads TGTGCCAGCAGTGACTCGGGAGGGAGCAATCAGCCCCAGCATTTT.